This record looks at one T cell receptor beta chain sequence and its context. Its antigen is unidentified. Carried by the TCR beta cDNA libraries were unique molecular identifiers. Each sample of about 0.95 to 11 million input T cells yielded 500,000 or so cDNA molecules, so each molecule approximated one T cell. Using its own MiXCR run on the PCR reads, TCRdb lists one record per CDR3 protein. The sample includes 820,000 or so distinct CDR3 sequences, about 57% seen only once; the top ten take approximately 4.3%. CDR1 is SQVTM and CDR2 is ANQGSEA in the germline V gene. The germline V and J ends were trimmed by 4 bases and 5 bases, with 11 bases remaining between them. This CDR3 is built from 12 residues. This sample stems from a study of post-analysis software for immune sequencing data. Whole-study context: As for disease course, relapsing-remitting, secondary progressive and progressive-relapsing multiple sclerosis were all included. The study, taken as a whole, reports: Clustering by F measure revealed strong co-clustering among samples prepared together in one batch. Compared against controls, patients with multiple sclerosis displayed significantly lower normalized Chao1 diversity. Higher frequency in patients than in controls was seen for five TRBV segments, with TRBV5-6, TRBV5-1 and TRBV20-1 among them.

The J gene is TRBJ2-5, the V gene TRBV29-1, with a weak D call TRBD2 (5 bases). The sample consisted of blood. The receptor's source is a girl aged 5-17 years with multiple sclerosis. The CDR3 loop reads CSVVGGGETQYF. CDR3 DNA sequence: TGCAGCGTTGTCGGTGGAGGCGAGACCCAGTACTTC.